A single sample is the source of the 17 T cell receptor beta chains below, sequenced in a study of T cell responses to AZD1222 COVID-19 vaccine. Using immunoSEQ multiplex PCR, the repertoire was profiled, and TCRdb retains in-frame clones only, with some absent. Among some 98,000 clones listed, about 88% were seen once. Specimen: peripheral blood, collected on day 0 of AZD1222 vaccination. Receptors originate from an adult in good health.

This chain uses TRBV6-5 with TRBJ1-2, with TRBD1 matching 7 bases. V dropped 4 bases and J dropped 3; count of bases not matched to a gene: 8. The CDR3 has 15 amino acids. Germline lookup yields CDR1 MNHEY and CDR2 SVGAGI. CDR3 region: CASSSYSRGDYGYTF. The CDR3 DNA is TGTGCCAGCAGTTCCTACAGCAGGGGGGACTATGGCTACACCTTC.

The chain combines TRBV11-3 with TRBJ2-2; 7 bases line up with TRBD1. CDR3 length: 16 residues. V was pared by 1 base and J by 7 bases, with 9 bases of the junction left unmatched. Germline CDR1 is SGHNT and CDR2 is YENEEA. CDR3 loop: CASSLGFQGDGGELFF. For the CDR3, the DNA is TGTGCCAGCAGCTTAGGATTCCAGGGGGATGGCGGGGAGCTGTTTTTT. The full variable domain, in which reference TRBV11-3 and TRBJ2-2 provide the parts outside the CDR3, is EAGVVQSPRYKIIEKKQPVAFWCNPISGHNTLYWYLQNLGQGPELLIRYENEEAVDDSQLPKDRFSAERLKGVDSTLKIQPAELGDSAVYLCASSLGFQGDGGELFFGEGSRLTVL.

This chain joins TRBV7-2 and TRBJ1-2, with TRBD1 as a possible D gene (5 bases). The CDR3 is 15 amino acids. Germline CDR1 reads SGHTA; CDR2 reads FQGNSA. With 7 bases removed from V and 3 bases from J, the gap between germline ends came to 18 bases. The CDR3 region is CASTSTEIGYYGYTF. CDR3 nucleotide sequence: TGTGCCAGCACGTCGACAGAAATTGGGTACTATGGCTACACCTTC.

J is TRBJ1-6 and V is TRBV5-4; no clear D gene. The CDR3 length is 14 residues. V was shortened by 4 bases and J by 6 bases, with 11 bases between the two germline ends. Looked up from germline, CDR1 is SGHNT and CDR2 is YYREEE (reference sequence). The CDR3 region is CASSPSGPNSPLHF. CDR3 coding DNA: TGTGCCAGCAGCCCCTCGGGCCCTAATTCACCCCTCCACTTT.

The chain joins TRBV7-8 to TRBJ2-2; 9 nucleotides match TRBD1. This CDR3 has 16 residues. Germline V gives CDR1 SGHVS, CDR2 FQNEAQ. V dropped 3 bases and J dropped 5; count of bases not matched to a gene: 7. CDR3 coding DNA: TGTGCCAGCAGCTTTCCGGGACAGGGCGGAACCGGGGAGCTGTTTTTT. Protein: CASSFPGQGGTGELFF.

CDR3 nucleotides: TGTGCCAGCGGTTACAAGTTGAACACTGAAGCTTTCTTT. This encodes CASGYKLNTEAFF. The chain recombines TRBV25-1 with TRBJ1-1; D is uncertain. Germline values: CDR1 MGHDK, CDR2 SYGVNS. V dropped 8 bases and J dropped 0 bases, with 10 bases sitting between them. The CDR3 contains 13 residues.

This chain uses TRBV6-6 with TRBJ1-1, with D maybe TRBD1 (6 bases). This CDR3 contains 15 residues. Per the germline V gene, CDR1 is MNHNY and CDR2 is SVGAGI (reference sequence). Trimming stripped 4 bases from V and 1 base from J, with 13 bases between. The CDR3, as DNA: TGTGCCAGCAGTTCCCCGATGGGGGCGAACACTGAAGCTTTCTTT. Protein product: CASSSPMGANTEAFF.

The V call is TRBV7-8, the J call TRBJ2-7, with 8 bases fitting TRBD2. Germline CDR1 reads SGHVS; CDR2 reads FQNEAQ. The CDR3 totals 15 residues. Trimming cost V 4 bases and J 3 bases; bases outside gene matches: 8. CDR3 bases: TGTGCCAGCAGCTCTAGGCGGGGGGTGAACTACGAGCAGTACTTC. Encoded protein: CASSSRRGVNYEQYF. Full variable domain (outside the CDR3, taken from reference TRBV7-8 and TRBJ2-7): GAGVSQSPRYKVAKRGQDVALRCDPISGHVSLFWYQQALGQGPEFLTYFQNEAQLDKSGLPSDRFFAERPEGSVSTLKIQRTQQEDSAVYLCASSSRRGVNYEQYFGPGTRLTVT.

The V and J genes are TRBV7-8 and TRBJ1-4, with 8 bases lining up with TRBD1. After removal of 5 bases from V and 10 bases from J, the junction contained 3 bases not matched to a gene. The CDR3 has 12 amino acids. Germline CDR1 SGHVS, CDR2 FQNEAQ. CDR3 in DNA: TGTGCCAGCAGCCTCGACAGGGGAAAACTGTTTTTT. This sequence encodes CASSLDRGKLFF.

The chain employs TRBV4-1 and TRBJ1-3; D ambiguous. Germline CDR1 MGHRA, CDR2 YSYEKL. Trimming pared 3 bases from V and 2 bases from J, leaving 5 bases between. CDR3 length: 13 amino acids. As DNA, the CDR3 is TGCGCCAGCAGCCATGGGACTGGAAACACCATATATTTT. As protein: CASSHGTGNTIYF.

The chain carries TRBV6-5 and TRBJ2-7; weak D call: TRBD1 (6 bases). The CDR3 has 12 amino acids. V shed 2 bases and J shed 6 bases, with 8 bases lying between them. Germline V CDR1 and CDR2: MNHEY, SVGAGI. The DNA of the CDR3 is TGTGCCAGCAGTTACCCCAGGGGCGAGCAGTACTTC. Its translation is CASSYPRGEQYF.

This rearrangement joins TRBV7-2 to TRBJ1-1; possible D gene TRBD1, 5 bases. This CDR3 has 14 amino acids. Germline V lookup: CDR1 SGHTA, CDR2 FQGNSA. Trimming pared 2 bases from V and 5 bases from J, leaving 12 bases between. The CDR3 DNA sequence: TGTGCCAGCAGCTTACGCGGGGGTGGGACTGAAGCTTTCTTT. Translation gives CASSLRGGGTEAFF.

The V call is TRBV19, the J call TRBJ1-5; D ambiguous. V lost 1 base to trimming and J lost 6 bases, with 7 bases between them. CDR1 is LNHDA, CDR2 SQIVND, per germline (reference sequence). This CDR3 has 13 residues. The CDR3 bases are TGTGCCAGTAGTATAGCGACTGCTCAGCCCCAGCATTTT. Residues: CASSIATAQPQHF.

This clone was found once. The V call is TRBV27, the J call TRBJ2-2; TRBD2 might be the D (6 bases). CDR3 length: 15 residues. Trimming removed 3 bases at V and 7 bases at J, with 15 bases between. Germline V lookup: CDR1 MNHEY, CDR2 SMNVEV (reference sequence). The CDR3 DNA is TGTGCCAGCAGTTTGTATAACGGGGGTAGCGGGGAGCTGTTTTTT. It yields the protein CASSLYNGGSGELFF.

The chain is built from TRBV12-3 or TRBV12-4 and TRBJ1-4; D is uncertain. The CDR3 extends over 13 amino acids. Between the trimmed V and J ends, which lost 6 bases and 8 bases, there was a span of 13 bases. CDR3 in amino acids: CASRHEWSEKLFF. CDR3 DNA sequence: TGTGCCAGCAGGCACGAATGGAGCGAAAAACTGTTTTTT.

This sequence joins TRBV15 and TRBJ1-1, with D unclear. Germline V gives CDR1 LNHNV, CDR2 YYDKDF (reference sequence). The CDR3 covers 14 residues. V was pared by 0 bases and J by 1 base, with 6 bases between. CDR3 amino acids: CATSRDLGNTEAFF. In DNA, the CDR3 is TGTGCCACCAGCAGAGATCTGGGGAACACTGAAGCTTTCTTT.

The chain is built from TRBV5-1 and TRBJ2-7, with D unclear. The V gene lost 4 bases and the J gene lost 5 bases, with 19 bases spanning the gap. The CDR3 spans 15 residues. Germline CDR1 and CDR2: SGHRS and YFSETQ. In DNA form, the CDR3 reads TGCGCCAGCAGCGTCGCCGGGCCCCCAGCCCACGAGCAGTACTTC. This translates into CASSVAGPPAHEQYF.